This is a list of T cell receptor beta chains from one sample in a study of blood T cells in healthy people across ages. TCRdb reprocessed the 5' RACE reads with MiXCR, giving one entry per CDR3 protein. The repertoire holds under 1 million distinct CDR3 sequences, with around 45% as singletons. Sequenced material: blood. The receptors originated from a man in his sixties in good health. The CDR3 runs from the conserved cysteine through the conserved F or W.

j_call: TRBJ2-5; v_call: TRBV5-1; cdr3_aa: CASSLAGLFQQETQYF
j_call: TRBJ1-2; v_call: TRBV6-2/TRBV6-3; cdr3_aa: CASDEPGTRNYGYTF
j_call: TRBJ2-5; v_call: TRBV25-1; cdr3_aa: CASSEYSGKYF
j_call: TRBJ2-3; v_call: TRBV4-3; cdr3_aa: CASSRLTSGGPPDTQYF
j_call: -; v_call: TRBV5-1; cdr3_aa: CASSFTGQSPHEQYF
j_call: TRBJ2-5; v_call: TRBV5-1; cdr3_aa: CASSAATGKETQYF
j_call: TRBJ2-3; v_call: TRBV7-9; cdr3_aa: CASSSERGPQSTDTQYF
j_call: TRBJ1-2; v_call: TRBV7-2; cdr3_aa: CASSFYGTGDGYTF
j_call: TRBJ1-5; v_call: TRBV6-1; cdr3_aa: CASSAGTGGVQPQHF
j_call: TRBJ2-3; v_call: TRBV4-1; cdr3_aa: CASSLGTPGGTDTQYF
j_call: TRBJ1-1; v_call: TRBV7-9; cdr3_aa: CASSLFTGDTEAFF
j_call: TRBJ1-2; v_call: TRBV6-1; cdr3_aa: CASSDTGPLEDYTF
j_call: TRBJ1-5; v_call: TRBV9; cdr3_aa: CASSVGGGQNQPQHF
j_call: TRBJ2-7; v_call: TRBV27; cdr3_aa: CASSPLSGAAYEQYF
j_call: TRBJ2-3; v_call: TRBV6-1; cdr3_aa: CASGTSGVGDTQYF
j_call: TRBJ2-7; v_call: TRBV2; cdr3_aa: CASSEEGGYYEQYF
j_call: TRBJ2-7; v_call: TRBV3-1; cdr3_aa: CATSTEGQGLNEQYF
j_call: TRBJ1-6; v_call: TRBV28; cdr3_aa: CASSPPTANSPLHF
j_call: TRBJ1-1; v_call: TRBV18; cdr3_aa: CASSPRAHTEAFF
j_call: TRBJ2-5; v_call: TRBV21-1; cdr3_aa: CARERGSQYF
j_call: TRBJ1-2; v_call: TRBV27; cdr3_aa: CASSSGVSYGYTF
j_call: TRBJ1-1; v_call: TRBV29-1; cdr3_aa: CSVVHRGTEAFF
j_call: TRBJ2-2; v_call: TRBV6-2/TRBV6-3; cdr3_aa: CASSYSTSGAPLNTGELFF
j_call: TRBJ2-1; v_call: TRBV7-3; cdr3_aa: CASSGDFGDEQFF
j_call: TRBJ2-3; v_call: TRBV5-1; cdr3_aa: CASSLQGTSYTDTQYF
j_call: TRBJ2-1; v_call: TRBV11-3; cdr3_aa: CASSLAGARKYNEQFF
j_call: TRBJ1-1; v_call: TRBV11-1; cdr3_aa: CASSLARDRVYTEAFF
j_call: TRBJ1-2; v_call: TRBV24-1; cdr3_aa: CATSDSSRVGGYTF
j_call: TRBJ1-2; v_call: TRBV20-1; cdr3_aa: CSARVKGTEANYGYTF
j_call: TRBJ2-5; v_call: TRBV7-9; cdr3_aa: CASSLVDGGQETQYF
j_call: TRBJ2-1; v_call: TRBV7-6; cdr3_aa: CASSLSDGEQFF
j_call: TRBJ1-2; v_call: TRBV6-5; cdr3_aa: CASSYPGENNYGYTF
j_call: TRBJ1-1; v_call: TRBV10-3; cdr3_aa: CTISEGTEAFF
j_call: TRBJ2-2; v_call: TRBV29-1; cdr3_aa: CSVEVGRYTGELFF
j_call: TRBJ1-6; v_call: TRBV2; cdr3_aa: CTSSGRRLSPLHF
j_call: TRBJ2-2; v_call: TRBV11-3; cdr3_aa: CASTLTGELFF
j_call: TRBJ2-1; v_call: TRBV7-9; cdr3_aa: CASSARQGAWYEQFF
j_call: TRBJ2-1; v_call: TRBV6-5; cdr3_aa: CASSDPGGPYNEQFF
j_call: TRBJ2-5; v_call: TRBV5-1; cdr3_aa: CASSLVGHSQETQYF
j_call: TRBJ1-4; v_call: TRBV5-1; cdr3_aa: CASSFGQAANEKLFF
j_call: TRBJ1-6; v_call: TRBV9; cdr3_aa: CASSAPGQHNSPLHF
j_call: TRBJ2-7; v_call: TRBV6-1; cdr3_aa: CASSGTGNLYEQYF
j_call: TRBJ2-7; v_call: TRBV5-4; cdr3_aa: CASSQGTGQSYEQYF
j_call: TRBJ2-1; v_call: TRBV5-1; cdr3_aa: CASSSSPRTGGLNEQFF